The subject of this entry is one T cell receptor (beta chain). What it binds is unknown. Healthy donors had no documented immune events, such as infections, while sampled. Germline values: CDR1 MDHEN, CDR2 SYDVKM. The CDR3 length is 14 residues. The V gene lost 8 bases and the J gene lost 1 base, with 14 bases spanning the gap. The assay was immunoSEQ multiplex PCR, and TCRdb's table has in-frame clones only and misses some. The sample holds roughly 61,000 clones; roughly 90% are singletons and the top ten take 3.5% to 4.5%. This record belongs to a study of identifying expanded T cells in peripheral blood. Study-wide results and limits: Over about two and four weeks, about 17 and 20 clones changed, versus around 1.1 between replicates. Clone count variance between roughly 2-week samples rose with total template count.

V usage is TRBV28 and J usage is TRBJ1-1, with D perhaps TRBD1 (5 bases). The specimen was blood. This clonotype was sampled from a person between 18 and 75 years old in good health. CDR3 sequence: CASGATVQNTEAFF. In DNA, the CDR3 is TGTGCCAGCGGAGCGACAGTTCAGAACACTGAAGCTTTCTTT. The complete variable domain, with remaining parts taken from reference TRBV28 and TRBJ1-1, reads DVKVTQSSRYLVKRTGEKVFLECVQDMDHENMFWYRQDPGLGLRLIYFSYDVKMKEKGDIPEGYSVSREKKERFSLILESASTNQTSMYLCASGATVQNTEAFFGQGTRLTVV.